These T cell receptor beta chains were read from a single sample in a study of cytomegalovirus exposure and HLA in healthy donors. Repertoires were generated with immunoSEQ multiplex PCR, while TCRdb's copy carries only in-frame clones and drops some. The table includes 140,000 to 150,000 clones, 70% detected once. Material for sequencing was PBMCs. All receptors derive from a woman in her sixties or seventies in good health and CMV-seropositive. CDR3s include the opening cysteine and the closing phenylalanine or tryptophan. Fields, in order: D gene, J gene, clone size, V gene, CDR3 protein, CDR3 DNA. D genes are given only for firm matches. Clone size, where shown, is once, few, many, or a class for clones that have expanded.

>.|TRBJ1-2|.|TRBV19
CASSIGPGVGGYTF
TGTGCCAGTAGTATAGGGCCAGGGGTAGGCGGCTACACCTTC
>.|TRBJ1-1|.|TRBV10-1
CASSEIAGGAEAFF
TGCGCCAGCAGTGAAATTGCAGGAGGGGCTGAAGCTTTCTTT
>.|TRBJ2-7|.|TRBV29-1
CSVGQITYEQYF
TGCAGCGTTGGACAGATAACCTACGAGCAGTACTTC
>.|TRBJ2-3|.|TRBV5-1
CASSLGDPPGDTQYF
TGCGCCAGCAGCTTGGGTGACCCCCCGGGGGATACGCAGTATTTT
>.|TRBJ1-5|few|TRBV28
CASSSGGSNQPQHF
TGTGCCAGCAGTTCTGGGGGGAGCAATCAGCCCCAGCATTTT
>.|TRBJ1-1|.|TRBV6-5
CASSYSRDDEAFF
TGTGCCAGCAGTTACTCCAGGGATGATGAAGCTTTCTTT
>.|TRBJ1-1|few|TRBV29-1
CSVESTRRGTEAFF
TGCAGCGTTGAATCAACAAGGCGGGGCACTGAAGCTTTCTTT
>.|TRBJ2-5|.|TRBV30
CAWSVLETQYF
TGTGCCTGGAGTGTACTAGAGACCCAGTACTTC
>.|TRBJ1-1|once|TRBV7-8
CASSLGGGTEAFF
TGTGCCAGCAGCTTAGGGGGGGGAACTGAAGCTTTCTTT
>.|TRBJ2-7|few|TRBV5-1
CASSLGGGAEQYF
TGCGCCAGCAGCCTGGGGGGAGGAGCCGAGCAGTACTTC
>TRBD1|TRBJ1-2|.|TRBV5-1
CASSLGDRAGYGYTF
TGCGCCAGCAGCTTGGGGGACAGGGCTGGCTATGGCTACACCTTC
>.|TRBJ1-1|once|TRBV23-1
CASSHGNTEAFF
TGCGCCAGCAGTCACGGGAACACTGAAGCTTTCTTT
>.|TRBJ2-7|once|TRBV28
CASSYTSREQYF
TGTGCCAGCAGCTATACTAGCCGCGAGCAGTACTTC
>.|TRBJ2-2|.|TRBV27
CASSFMTGELFF
TGTGCCAGCAGTTTCATGACCGGGGAGCTGTTTTTT
>.|TRBJ1-2|.|TRBV28
CASSFRGYGYTF
TGTGCCAGCAGTTTCCGGGGCTATGGCTACACCTTC
>.|TRBJ1-3|.|TRBV5-1
CASSPGQGYGNTIYF
TGCGCCAGCAGCCCGGGGCAGGGGTATGGGAACACCATATATTTT
>.|TRBJ1-5|.|TRBV11-2
CASSLVWGRDQPQHF
TGTGCCAGCAGCTTAGTCTGGGGGAGGGATCAGCCCCAGCATTTT
>.|TRBJ1-1|few|TRBV11-2
CASSLGQITEAFF
TGTGCCAGCAGCTTAGGACAGATCACTGAAGCTTTCTTT
>.|TRBJ2-1|.|TRBV16
CASSQSGPGPYNEQFF
TGTGCCAGCAGCCAATCGGGGCCAGGCCCCTACAATGAGCAGTTCTTC
>TRBD1|TRBJ2-7|.|TRBV2
CASTKTGGYEQYF
TGTGCCAGCACCAAGACAGGGGGTTACGAGCAGTACTTC
>TRBD1|TRBJ1-2|few|TRBV6-5
CATYRGKRGYTF
TGTGCCACTTACAGGGGGAAGAGAGGCTACACCTTC
>.|TRBJ1-1|few|TRBV30
CAWGLVEAFF
TGTGCCTGGGGGCTCGTGGAAGCTTTCTTT
>TRBD1|TRBJ2-7|.|TRBV6-1
CASSEDEGQPYEQYF
TGTGCCAGCAGTGAAGATGAGGGACAGCCCTACGAGCAGTACTTC
>.|TRBJ1-2|.|TRBV6-1
CASSEFGTGSGYTF
TGTGCCAGCAGTGAATTTGGGACTGGGAGTGGCTACACCTTC
>.|TRBJ2-7|.|TRBV30
CAWSLGGSSYEQYF
TGTGCCTGGAGTTTGGGGGGAAGCTCCTACGAGCAGTACTTC
>TRBD1|TRBJ2-7|once|TRBV28
CASSQQGLTYEQYF
TGTGCCAGCAGTCAACAGGGGTTAACCTACGAGCAGTACTTC
>.|TRBJ1-3|.|TRBV10-1
CASSPSSGNTIYF
TGCGCCAGCAGTCCCAGCTCTGGAAACACCATATATTTT
>TRBD2|TRBJ2-7|few|TRBV5-1
CASSYGRGEGALWEQYF
TGCGCCAGCAGCTATGGCCGGGGGGAGGGAGCCCTCTGGGAGCAGTACTTC
>TRBD1|TRBJ1-1|once|TRBV6-5
CASSRDSLNTEAFF
TGTGCCAGCAGTCGGGACAGCTTGAACACTGAAGCTTTCTTT
>TRBD1|TRBJ2-1|.|TRBV7-9
CASSSKGGTGVNEQFF
TGTGCCAGCAGCTCTAAGGGGGGGACAGGGGTGAATGAGCAGTTCTTC
>.|TRBJ2-5|.|TRBV5-4
CASSLSSRPQETQYF
TGTGCCAGCAGCTTGTCGTCTAGGCCGCAAGAGACCCAGTACTTC
>.|TRBJ1-6|.|TRBV6-5
CASSYSAVRGSPLHF
TGTGCCAGCAGTTACTCGGCCGTGAGGGGGTCGCCCCTCCACTTT
>.|TRBJ2-7|.|TRBV5-4
CASSLGGKDEQYF
TGTGCCAGCAGCTTGGGGGGCAAAGACGAGCAGTACTTC
>.|TRBJ2-3|.|TRBV25-1
CASSRISASTDTQYF
TGTGCCAGCAGTAGAATCAGCGCTAGCACAGATACGCAGTATTTT
>TRBD1|TRBJ1-1|.|TRBV18
CASSPDRGSNTEAFF
TGTGCCAGCTCCCCCGACAGGGGGTCCAACACTGAAGCTTTCTTT
>TRBD1|TRBJ1-2|few|TRBV6-5
CASSQNTGVYGYTF
TGTGCCAGCAGTCAAAATACAGGGGTCTATGGCTACACCTTC
>.|TRBJ2-1|few|TRBV10-1
CASSAPSAEQFF
TGCGCCAGCAGTGCCCCTAGCGCTGAGCAGTTCTTC
>.|TRBJ1-4|.|TRBV21-1
CASREATATNEKLFF
TGTGCCAGCAGAGAAGCTACCGCAACTAATGAAAAACTGTTTTTT
>.|TRBJ1-3|few|TRBV6-6
CASSRGTDSGNTIYF
TGTGCCAGCAGCCGCGGGACCGACTCTGGAAACACCATATATTTT
>.|TRBJ1-3|.|TRBV6-6
CASSGGPYSGNTIYF
TGTGCCAGCAGCGGGGGTCCCTACTCTGGAAACACCATATATTTT
>.|TRBJ1-3|.|TRBV7-2
CASSLRFEANSGNTIYF
TGTGCCAGCAGCTTACGTTTCGAGGCGAACTCTGGAAACACCATATATTTT
>TRBD1|TRBJ2-7|.|TRBV5-6
CASRWRGQGAREQYF
TGTGCCAGCAGATGGAGAGGACAGGGGGCGCGTGAGCAGTACTTC
>.|TRBJ2-3|.|TRBV5-4
CASSLESSMRGTDTQYF
TGTGCCAGCAGCTTGGAATCTTCCATGCGGGGCACAGATACGCAGTATTTT
>.|TRBJ2-3|.|TRBV21-1
CASSKDGTSSTDTQYF
TGTGCCAGCAGCAAAGACGGGACTAGCAGCACAGATACGCAGTATTTT
>.|TRBJ1-1|.|TRBV10-2
CASSGGVRVNTEAFF
TGCGCCAGCAGTGGTGGGGTGAGGGTGAACACTGAAGCTTTCTTT
>TRBD2|TRBJ2-1|.|TRBV14
CASSPFLAGVWEQFF
TGTGCCAGCAGCCCTTTCCTAGCGGGAGTTTGGGAGCAGTTCTTC
>.|TRBJ2-7|.|TRBV7-8
CASSFRGMTYEQYF
TGTGCCAGCAGCTTCAGGGGAATGACCTACGAGCAGTACTTC
>TRBD1|TRBJ1-2|few|TRBV4-2
CASSPEVFGTGSGYTF
TGTGCCAGCAGCCCAGAGGTTTTTGGGACAGGCAGCGGCTACACCTTC
>TRBD1|TRBJ1-2|.|TRBV5-1
CASSLQGTGLEGNGYTF
TGCGCCAGCAGCTTGCAGGGGACAGGTTTGGAAGGAAATGGCTACACCTTC
>.|TRBJ1-2|.|TRBV7-3
CASSLTGGPLDRYTF
TGTGCCAGCAGCTTAACAGGAGGACCTCTGGATCGCTACACCTTC
>TRBD1|TRBJ1-1|.|TRBV5-1
CASSQRQGNTEAFF
TGCGCCAGCAGCCAAAGACAGGGGAACACTGAAGCTTTCTTT
>TRBD1|TRBJ1-4|few|TRBV2
CASSRDRGRGYSTNEKLFF
TGTGCCAGCAGTCGGGACAGGGGACGAGGATATTCAACTAATGAAAAACTGTTTTTT
>.|TRBJ2-4|.|TRBV30
CAWSSHHNIQYF
TGTGCCTGGAGTAGCCATCACAACATTCAGTACTTC